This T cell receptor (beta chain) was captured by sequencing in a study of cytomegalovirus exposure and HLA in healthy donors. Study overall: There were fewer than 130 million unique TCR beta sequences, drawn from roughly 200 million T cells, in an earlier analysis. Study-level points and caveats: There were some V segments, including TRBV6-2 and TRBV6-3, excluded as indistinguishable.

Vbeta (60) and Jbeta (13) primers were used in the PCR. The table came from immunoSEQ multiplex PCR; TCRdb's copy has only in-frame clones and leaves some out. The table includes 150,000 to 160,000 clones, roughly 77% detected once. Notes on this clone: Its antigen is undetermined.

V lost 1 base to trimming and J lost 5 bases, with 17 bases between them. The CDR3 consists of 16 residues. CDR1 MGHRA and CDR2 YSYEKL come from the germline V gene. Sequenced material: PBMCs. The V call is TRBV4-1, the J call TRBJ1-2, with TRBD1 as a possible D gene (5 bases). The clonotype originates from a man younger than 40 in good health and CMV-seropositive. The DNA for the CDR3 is TGCGCCAGCAGCCAAGGCTTAGTGGGGCTAACGTATGGCTACACCTTC. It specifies CASSQGLVGLTYGYTF.